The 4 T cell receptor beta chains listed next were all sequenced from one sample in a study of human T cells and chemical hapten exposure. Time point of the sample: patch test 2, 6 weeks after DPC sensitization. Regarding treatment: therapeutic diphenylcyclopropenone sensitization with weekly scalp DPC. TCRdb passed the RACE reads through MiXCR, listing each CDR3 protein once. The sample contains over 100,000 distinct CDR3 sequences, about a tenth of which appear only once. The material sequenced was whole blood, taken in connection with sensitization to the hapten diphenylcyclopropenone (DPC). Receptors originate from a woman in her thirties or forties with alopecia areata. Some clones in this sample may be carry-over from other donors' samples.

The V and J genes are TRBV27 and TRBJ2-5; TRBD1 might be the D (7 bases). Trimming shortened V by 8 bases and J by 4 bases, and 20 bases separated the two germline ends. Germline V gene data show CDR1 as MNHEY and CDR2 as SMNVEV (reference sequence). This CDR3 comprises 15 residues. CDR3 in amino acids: CASGATGRRAETQYF. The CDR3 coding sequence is TGTGCCAGCGGCGCGACAGGGCGGAGGGCAGAGACCCAGTACTTC.

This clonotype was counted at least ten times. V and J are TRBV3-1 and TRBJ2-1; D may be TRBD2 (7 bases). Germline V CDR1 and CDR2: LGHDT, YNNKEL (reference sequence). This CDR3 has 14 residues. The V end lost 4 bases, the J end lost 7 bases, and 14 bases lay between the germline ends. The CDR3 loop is CASSPGGAENEQFF. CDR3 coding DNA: TGTGCCAGCAGCCCTGGGGGGGCTGAGAATGAGCAGTTCTTC.

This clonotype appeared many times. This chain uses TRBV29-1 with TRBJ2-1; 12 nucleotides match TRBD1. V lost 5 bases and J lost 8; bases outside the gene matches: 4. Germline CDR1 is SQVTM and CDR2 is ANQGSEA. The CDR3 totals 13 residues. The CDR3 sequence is CSVRDRGLYEQFF. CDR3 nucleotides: TGCAGCGTTCGGGACAGGGGGCTATATGAGCAGTTCTTC.

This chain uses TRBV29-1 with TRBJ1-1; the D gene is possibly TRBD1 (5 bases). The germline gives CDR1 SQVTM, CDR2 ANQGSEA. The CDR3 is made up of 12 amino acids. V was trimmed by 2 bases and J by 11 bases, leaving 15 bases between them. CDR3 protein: CSVEKETAGAFF. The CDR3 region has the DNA TGCAGCGTTGAAAAGGAGACAGCCGGGGCTTTCTTT.